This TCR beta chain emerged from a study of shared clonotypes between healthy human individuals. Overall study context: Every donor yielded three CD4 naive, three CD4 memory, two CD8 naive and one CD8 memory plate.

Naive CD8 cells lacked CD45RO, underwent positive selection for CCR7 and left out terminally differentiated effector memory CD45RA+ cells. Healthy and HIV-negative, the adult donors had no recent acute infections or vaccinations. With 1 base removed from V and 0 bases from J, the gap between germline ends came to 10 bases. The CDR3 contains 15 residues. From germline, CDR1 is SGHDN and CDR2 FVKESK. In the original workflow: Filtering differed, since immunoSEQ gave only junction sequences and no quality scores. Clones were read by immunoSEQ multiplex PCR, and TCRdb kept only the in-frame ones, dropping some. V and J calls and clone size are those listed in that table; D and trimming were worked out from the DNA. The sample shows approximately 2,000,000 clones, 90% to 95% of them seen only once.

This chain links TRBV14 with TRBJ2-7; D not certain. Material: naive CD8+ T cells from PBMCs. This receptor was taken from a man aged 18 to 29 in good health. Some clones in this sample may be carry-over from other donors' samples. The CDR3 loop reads CASSQVGRSSYEQYF. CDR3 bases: TGTGCCAGCAGCCAAGTCGGACGGAGCTCCTACGAGCAGTACTTC.